A selection of T cell receptor beta chains follows, all from one sample in a study of PD-L1 blockade in urothelial cancer. The method was immunoSEQ multiplex PCR; TCRdb's version includes in-frame clones alone and lacks a portion of them. Of 50,000 or so clones detected, about 80% appear once; the ten largest clones hold about 1.2%. This sample comprised PBMCs, obtained around atezolizumab (anti-PD-L1) treatment. The origin of the receptors is a man aged 50-59 years with urothelial cancer. Each CDR3 is given with its conserved first and last residue. The D gene is left open where the match is weak. The listing skips clone size in some rows; elsewhere it reads once, few, many or a size class.

TRBJ2-1 TRBD2 NA TRBV5-1 CASSSSGSSYNEQFF TGCGCCAGCAGCTCAAGCGGGAGCTCCTACAATGAGCAGTTCTTC
TRBJ2-7 TRBD1 once TRBV28 CASSPVRGRYEQYF TGTGCCAGCAGTCCCGTCAGGGGGCGGTACGAGCAGTACTTC
TRBJ1-1 TRBD1 NA TRBV7-6 CASSLGQGSRLNTEAFF TGTGCCAGCAGCCTAGGACAGGGGAGCAGACTGAACACTGAAGCTTTCTTT
TRBJ2-7 NA few TRBV13 CASTRVDHEQYF TGTGCCAGCACTCGGGTTGATCACGAGCAGTACTTC
TRBJ2-1 TRBD1 NA TRBV2 CASSGQGYNEQFF TGTGCCAGCAGTGGACAGGGATACAATGAGCAGTTCTTC
TRBJ2-7 NA NA TRBV15 CATSRDFPREQYF TGTGCCACCAGCAGAGACTTCCCCCGCGAGCAGTACTTC
TRBJ2-7 NA NA TRBV11-2 CASSLSTGSPLNEQYF TGTGCCAGCAGCCTTAGCACAGGCTCACCGCTCAACGAGCAGTACTTC
TRBJ2-7 NA NA TRBV6-1 CASSEPRLGPYEQYF TGTGCCAGCAGTGAACCTCGACTAGGGCCATACGAGCAGTACTTC
TRBJ2-5 NA NA TRBV29-1 CSVVRGQETQYF TGCAGCGTTGTAAGGGGGCAAGAGACCCAGTACTTC
TRBJ1-2 TRBD1 NA TRBV5-1 CASSFTGDGYTF TGCGCCAGCAGCTTTACAGGGGATGGCTACACCTTC
TRBJ1-5 NA once TRBV2 CASENRDSNQPQHF TGTGCCAGCGAGAACAGAGATAGCAATCAGCCCCAGCATTTT
TRBJ1-2 NA NA TRBV6-5 CTAGGNYGYTF TGTACGGCTGGCGGAAACTATGGCTACACCTTC
TRBJ2-2 NA NA TRBV27 CASSTGTGELFF TGTGCCAGCTCTACAGGAACCGGGGAGCTGTTTTTT
TRBJ1-1 NA once TRBV15 CATSRDIGTLTSNTEAFF TGTGCCACCAGCAGAGATATCGGGACACTCACATCGAACACTGAAGCTTTCTTT
TRBJ2-2 TRBD2 NA TRBV4-1 CASSQVAGGPTGELFF TGCGCCAGCAGCCAAGTAGCGGGAGGGCCCACCGGGGAGCTGTTTTTT
TRBJ1-2 NA few TRBV5-4 CASSSETANYGYTF TGTGCCAGCAGCTCAGAAACAGCTAACTATGGCTACACCTTC
TRBJ2-5 NA NA TRBV7-7 CASSIVGSGETQYF TGTGCCAGCAGCATAGTAGGATCAGGGGAGACCCAGTACTTC
TRBJ2-7 TRBD2 NA TRBV28 CASSAGLAGGTYEQYF TGTGCCAGCAGTGCGGGACTAGCGGGAGGAACCTACGAGCAGTACTTC
TRBJ2-7 TRBD2 few TRBV2 CASSEVAGTYEQYF TGTGCCAGCAGTGAAGTAGCGGGGACCTACGAGCAGTACTTC
TRBJ2-5 NA NA TRBV5-1 CASSSTVFQETQYF TGCGCCAGCAGCTCGACAGTTTTCCAAGAGACCCAGTACTTC
TRBJ1-5 NA once TRBV29-1 CSGGTAGQPQHF TGCAGCGGGGGGACTGCGGGGCAGCCCCAGCATTTT
TRBJ2-2 TRBD2 once TRBV28 CASSSGGREDTGELFF TGTGCCAGCAGTTCGGGCGGGAGGGAGGACACCGGGGAGCTGTTTTTT
TRBJ1-5 TRBD1 NA TRBV19 CASRANKQGGLRPHQPQHF TGTGCCAGTAGAGCCAACAAACAGGGGGGACTCCGGCCGCATCAGCCCCAGCATTTT
TRBJ2-2 NA NA TRBV19 CASSIGGAGELFF TGTGCCAGTAGTATCGGGGGAGCCGGGGAGCTGTTTTTT
TRBJ2-7 NA NA TRBV5-1 CASRGGLSTSYEQYF TGCGCCAGCCGTGGGGGGTTATCAACCTCCTACGAGCAGTACTTC
TRBJ2-7 TRBD1 NA TRBV29-1 CSVPGQGRGGATPYEQYF TGCAGCGTCCCGGGACAGGGCAGGGGCGGAGCGACGCCCTACGAGCAGTACTTC
TRBJ2-3 TRBD1 NA TRBV2 CASSELDRGRGDTQYF TGTGCCAGCAGTGAATTGGACAGGGGGCGCGGAGATACGCAGTATTTT
TRBJ2-1 TRBD2 NA TRBV7-6 CASSLGGDQEQFF TGTGCCAGCAGCTTGGGAGGGGATCAGGAGCAGTTCTTC
TRBJ1-1 TRBD1 NA TRBV5-1 CASSSVPGQGLNTEAFF TGCGCCAGCAGCTCAGTCCCGGGACAGGGCCTGAACACTGAAGCTTTCTTT
TRBJ1-2 TRBD1 NA TRBV6-5 CASSYRDRGVGYTF TGTGCCAGCAGTTACAGGGACAGGGGTGTAGGCTACACCTTC
TRBJ2-5 TRBD2 NA TRBV7-2 CASSFSPGLRGTQYF TGTGCCAGCAGCTTTTCACCGGGACTAAGAGGGACCCAGTACTTC
TRBJ1-4 NA NA TRBV13 CASSFQESTNEKLFF TGTGCCAGCAGCTTCCAAGAGTCAACTAATGAAAAACTGTTTTTT
TRBJ1-2 TRBD1 few TRBV6-5 CASFGTVNGYTF TGTGCCAGCTTCGGGACAGTCAATGGCTACACCTTC
TRBJ1-3 NA NA TRBV11-2 CASSLAGVTGNTIYF TGTGCCAGCAGCTTAGCCGGGGTTACTGGAAACACCATATATTTT
TRBJ2-7 NA NA TRBV2 CASSEAITPYEQYF TGTGCCAGCAGTGAAGCGATCACACCTTACGAGCAGTACTTC
TRBJ2-3 TRBD2 NA TRBV7-2 CASSTKTSGTSTDTQYF TGTGCCAGCAGCACGAAGACTAGCGGAACGAGCACAGATACGCAGTATTTT
TRBJ2-1 NA NA TRBV10-3 CAISSGTRYNEQFF TGTGCCATCAGTAGCGGGACACGGTACAATGAGCAGTTCTTC
TRBJ1-2 NA NA TRBV7-2 CASSSHTGNYGYTF TGTGCCAGCAGCTCGCACACAGGGAACTATGGCTACACCTTC
TRBJ2-1 TRBD2 NA TRBV27 CASSFTSGSGNEQFF TGTGCCAGCAGTTTCACTAGCGGGAGTGGTAATGAGCAGTTCTTC
TRBJ1-5 TRBD1 NA TRBV19 CASSVGTGGHQPQHF TGTGCCAGTAGTGTCGGGACAGGGGGTCATCAGCCCCAGCATTTT
TRBJ1-2 NA NA TRBV18 CASSLVGQSLQTDGYTF TGTGCCAGCTCACTTGTCGGACAGTCCCTTCAAACGGATGGCTACACCTTC
TRBJ2-7 TRBD1 NA TRBV2 CASTWDRFSYEQYF TGTGCCAGCACTTGGGACAGATTTTCCTACGAGCAGTACTTC
TRBJ2-5 NA NA TRBV7-9 CASSSRGAGQETQYF TGTGCCAGCAGCTCCCGGGGGGCGGGTCAAGAGACCCAGTACTTC
TRBJ2-7 NA NA TRBV9 CASSVTGGIQGREQYF TGTGCCAGCAGCGTCACGGGGGGAATACAGGGCAGGGAGCAGTACTTC
TRBJ2-7 TRBD2 NA TRBV4-1 CASSQEASGNYEQYF TGCGCCAGCAGCCAAGAGGCTAGCGGCAACTACGAGCAGTACTTC
TRBJ1-2 NA NA TRBV7-6 CASSSRTDNYGYTF TGTGCCAGCAGCTCCCGGACAGATAACTATGGCTACACCTTC
TRBJ2-2 TRBD2 NA TRBV10-2 CATLGGDTGELFF TGCGCCACCCTGGGGGGGGACACCGGGGAGCTGTTTTTT
TRBJ2-1 TRBD2 NA TRBV12-5 CASGFSFKMGLAGGNEQFF TGTGCTAGTGGTTTCTCCTTTAAGATGGGACTAGCGGGAGGTAATGAGCAGTTCTTC
TRBJ2-2 TRBD1 NA TRBV7-9 CASSLAFQGAGELFF TGTGCCAGCAGCTTAGCGTTTCAGGGGGCCGGGGAGCTGTTTTTT
TRBJ2-7 NA NA TRBV9 CASSVGGNSYEQYF TGTGCCAGCAGCGTAGGCGGGAACTCCTACGAGCAGTACTTC
TRBJ2-1 TRBD1 NA TRBV19 CASSTRQGYFYEQFF TGTGCCAGTAGTACTCGACAGGGGTATTTCTATGAGCAGTTCTTC
TRBJ1-5 NA NA TRBV21-1 CASRGTGGGYSNQPQHF TGTGCCAGCAGAGGGACAGGGGGCGGATATAGCAATCAGCCCCAGCATTTT
TRBJ1-1 NA NA TRBV15 CATSFRELNTEAFF TGTGCCACCAGCTTCCGCGAGTTGAACACTGAAGCTTTCTTT
TRBJ2-7 NA NA TRBV5-6 CASSFTPPAGSEQYF TGTGCCAGCAGCTTTACCCCCCCCGCGGGCTCCGAGCAGTACTTC